These 9 T cell receptor beta chains share one sample of origin, sequenced in a study of blood T cell repertoires in COVID-19. TCRdb's copy holds only in-frame clones and misses some; the assay was immunoSEQ multiplex PCR. Of some 390,000 clones listed, 85% to 90% are singletons. Specimen: PBMCs or T cells enriched from blood (not recorded which). The receptors were gathered from a woman in her thirties who had recovered from COVID-19.

Of note for this clone: This CDR3 is also generated by other DNA sequences in the sample. The V and J genes are TRBV5-1 and TRBJ1-3; D ambiguous. Trimming cost V 4 bases and J 1 base, with 9 bases left between them. The CDR3 runs 14 residues. Germline V gene sequence: CDR1 SGHRS, CDR2 YFSETQ. CDR3 in amino acids: CASSLGLSGNTIYF. CDR3 sequence (DNA): TGCGCCAGCAGCCTAGGACTTTCTGGAAACACCATATATTTT. Combining the CDR3 with reference TRBV5-1 and TRBJ1-3 gives the whole variable domain KAGVTQTPRYLIKTRGQQVTLSCSPISGHRSVSWYQQTPGQGLQFLFEYFSETQRNKGNFPGRFSGRQFSNSRSEMNVSTLELGDSALYLCASSLGLSGNTIYFGEGSWLTVV.

The V gene is TRBV19, the J gene TRBJ1-5; TRBD1 matches 7 bases. The CDR3 totals 15 residues. J lost 1 base, V lost 6 bases, and 6 bases had no gene match. CDR1 is LNHDA, CDR2 SQIVND, per germline (reference sequence). Here the CDR3 DNA reads TGTGCCAGTAGCATAACAGGGGACAGCAATCAGCCCCAGCATTTT. Residues: CASSITGDSNQPQHF.

This clone was seen only a few times. V usage is TRBV6-6 and J usage is TRBJ1-1; D remains ambiguous. Per germline, CDR1 MNHNY and CDR2 SVGAGI (reference sequence). The CDR3 runs to 17 residues. The ends were cut back, 5 bases at V and 4 bases at J, with 23 bases in the middle. This chain's CDR3 is CASSLTGLLAEITEAFF. In DNA, the CDR3 is TGTGCCAGCAGTCTAACGGGCCTTCTAGCGGAGATCACTGAAGCTTTCTTT.

V gene TRBV19 combines with J gene TRBJ2-7; 9 bases are shared with TRBD2. Per the germline V gene, CDR1 is LNHDA and CDR2 is SQIVND (reference sequence). The CDR3 runs to 14 residues. J was trimmed by 0 bases and V by 7 bases; bases with no gene match: 4. The CDR3 sequence: CASKPSGDSYEQYF. As DNA, the CDR3 is TGTGCCAGTAAGCCTAGCGGGGACTCCTACGAGCAGTACTTC.

The gene calls are TRBV5-8 and TRBJ2-2, with D perhaps matching TRBD1 (6 bases). V was pared by 3 bases and J by 3 bases, with 12 bases between. The germline gives CDR1 SGHTS, CDR2 YDEGEE. CDR3 length equals 15 residues. CDR3 nucleotide sequence: TGTGCCAGCAGCTCCGGGACATTCTACACCGGGGAGCTGTTTTTT. Amino acid sequence: CASSSGTFYTGELFF.

This clone was seen a handful of times. The rearrangement joins TRBV12-3 or TRBV12-4 to TRBJ2-3; possible D gene TRBD2, 6 bases. The CDR3 sequence is 11 residues long. V lost 8 bases and J 14 bases, leaving 17 bases between the germline ends. Written as DNA, the CDR3 is TGTGCCAGCGGGTGGGATCGGGACTCGTATTTT. This gives the protein CASGWDRDSYF.

The V and J genes are TRBV7-6 and TRBJ2-2; 8 positions match TRBD1. Germline CDR1 reads SGHVS; CDR2 reads FNYEAQ. The CDR3 has 15 residues. J lost 5 bases, V lost 4 bases, and 6 bases had no gene match. The chain's CDR3 is CASSSAGGATGELFF. The CDR3 coding sequence is TGTGCCAGCAGCTCCGCAGGGGGCGCAACCGGGGAGCTGTTTTTT.

The rearrangement joins TRBV7-8 to TRBJ2-7; no firm D call. The CDR3 spans 14 residues. V was cut by 4 bases and J by 5 bases, with 15 bases left in between. The germline CDR1 and CDR2 sequences are SGHVS and FQNEAQ. The CDR3 spells CASSWSTRRHEQYF. The CDR3 nucleotides read TGTGCCAGCAGCTGGAGTACACGCCGCCACGAGCAGTACTTC. Supplemented by reference TRBV7-8 and TRBJ2-7, the full variable domain reads GAGVSQSPRYKVAKRGQDVALRCDPISGHVSLFWYQQALGQGPEFLTYFQNEAQLDKSGLPSDRFFAERPEGSVSTLKIQRTQQEDSAVYLCASSWSTRRHEQYFGPGTRLTVT.

The chain carries TRBV7-8 and TRBJ2-2, with 8 bases identical to TRBD2. Germline-derived CDR1 and CDR2 are SGHVS and FQNEAQ. Germline trimming cut 1 base from V and 6 bases from J; bases unmatched to any gene: 10. The length of the CDR3 is 17 residues. The CDR3 sequence is CASSLGGRIFGSGELFF. The DNA for the CDR3 is TGTGCCAGCAGCTTAGGCGGGAGGATATTCGGGTCCGGGGAGCTGTTTTTT.